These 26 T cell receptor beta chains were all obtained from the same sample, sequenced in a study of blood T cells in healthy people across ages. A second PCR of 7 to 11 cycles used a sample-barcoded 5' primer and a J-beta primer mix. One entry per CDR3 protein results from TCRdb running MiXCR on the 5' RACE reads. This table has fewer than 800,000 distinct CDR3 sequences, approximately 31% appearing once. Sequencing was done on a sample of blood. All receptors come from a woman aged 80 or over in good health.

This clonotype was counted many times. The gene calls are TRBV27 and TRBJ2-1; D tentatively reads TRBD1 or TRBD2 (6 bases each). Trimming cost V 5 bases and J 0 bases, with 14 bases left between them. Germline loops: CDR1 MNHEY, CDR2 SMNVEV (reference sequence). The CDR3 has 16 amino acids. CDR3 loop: CASSGGDTDSYNEQFF. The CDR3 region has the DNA TGTGCCAGCAGTGGAGGGGACACAGACTCCTACAATGAGCAGTTCTTC.

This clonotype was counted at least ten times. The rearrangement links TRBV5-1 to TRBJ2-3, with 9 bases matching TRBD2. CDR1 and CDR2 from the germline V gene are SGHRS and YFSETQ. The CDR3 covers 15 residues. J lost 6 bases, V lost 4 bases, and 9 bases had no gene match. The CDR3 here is CASSLTAGGIDTQYF. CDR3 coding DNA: TGCGCCAGCAGCCTGACAGCGGGGGGCATTGATACGCAGTATTTT.

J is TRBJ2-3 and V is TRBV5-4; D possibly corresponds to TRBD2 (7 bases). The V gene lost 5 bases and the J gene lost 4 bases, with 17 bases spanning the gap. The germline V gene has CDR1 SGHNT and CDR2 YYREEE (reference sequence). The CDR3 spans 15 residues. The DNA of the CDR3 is TGTGCCAGCAGTAGAAGTGGGGGGGCCTCAGATACGCAGTATTTT. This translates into CASSRSGGASDTQYF.

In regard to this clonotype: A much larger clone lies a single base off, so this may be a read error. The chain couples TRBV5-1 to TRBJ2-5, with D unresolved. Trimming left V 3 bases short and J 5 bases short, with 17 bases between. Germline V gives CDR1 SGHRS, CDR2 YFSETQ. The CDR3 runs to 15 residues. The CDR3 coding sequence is TGCGCCAGCAGCTCCTTCAGCTCGAAGGAGGAGACCCAGTACTTC. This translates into CASSSFSSKEETQYF.

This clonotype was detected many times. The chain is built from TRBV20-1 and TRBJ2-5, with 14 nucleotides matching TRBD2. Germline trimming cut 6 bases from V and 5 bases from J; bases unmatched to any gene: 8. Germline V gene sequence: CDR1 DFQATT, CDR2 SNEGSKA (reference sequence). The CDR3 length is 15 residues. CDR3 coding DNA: TGCAGTGCCTCGACTAGCGGGGGGGATCGGGAGACCCAGTACTTC. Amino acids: CSASTSGGDRETQYF.

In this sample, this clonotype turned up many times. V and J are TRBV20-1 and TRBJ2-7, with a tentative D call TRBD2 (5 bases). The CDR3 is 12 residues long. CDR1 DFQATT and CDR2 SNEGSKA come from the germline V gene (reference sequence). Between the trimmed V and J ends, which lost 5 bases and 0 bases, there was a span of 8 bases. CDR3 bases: TGCAGTGCTCCTAGCACCTCCTACGAGCAGTACTTC. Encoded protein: CSAPSTSYEQYF.

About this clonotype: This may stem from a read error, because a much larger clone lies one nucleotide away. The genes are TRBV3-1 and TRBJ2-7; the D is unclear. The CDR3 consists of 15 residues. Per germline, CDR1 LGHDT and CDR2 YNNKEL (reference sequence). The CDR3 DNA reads TGTGCCAGCAGCCAAGGTCCGACGGCATCCTGCGAGCAGTACTTC. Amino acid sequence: CASSQGPTASCEQYF.

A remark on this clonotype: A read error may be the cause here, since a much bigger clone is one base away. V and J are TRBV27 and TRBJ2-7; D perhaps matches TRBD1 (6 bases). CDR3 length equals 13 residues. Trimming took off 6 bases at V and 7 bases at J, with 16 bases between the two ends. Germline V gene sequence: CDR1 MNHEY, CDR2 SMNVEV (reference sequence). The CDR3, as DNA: TGTGCCAGCAGCTTACAGGGTGGGAATGAGCAGTACTTC. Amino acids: CASSLQGGNEQYF.

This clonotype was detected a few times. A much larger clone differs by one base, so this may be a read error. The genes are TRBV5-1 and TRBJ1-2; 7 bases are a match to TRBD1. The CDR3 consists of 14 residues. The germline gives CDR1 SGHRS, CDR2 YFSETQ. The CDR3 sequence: CASSLEGADYSYTF. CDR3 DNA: TGCGCCAGCAGCTTGGAGGGGGCAGACTATAGCTACACCTTC.

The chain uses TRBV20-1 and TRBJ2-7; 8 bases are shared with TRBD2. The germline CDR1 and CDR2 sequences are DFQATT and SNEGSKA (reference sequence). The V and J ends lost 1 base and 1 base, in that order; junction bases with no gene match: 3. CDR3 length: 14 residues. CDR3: CSARVASGSYEQYF. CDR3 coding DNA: TGCAGTGCTAGAGTGGCTAGCGGGTCCTACGAGCAGTACTTC.

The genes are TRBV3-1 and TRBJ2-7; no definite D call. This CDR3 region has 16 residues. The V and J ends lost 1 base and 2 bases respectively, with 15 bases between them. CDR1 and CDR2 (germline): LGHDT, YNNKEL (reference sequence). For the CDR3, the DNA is TGTGCCAGCAGCCAAGGAGGACCTGCGGCGACCTACGAGCAGTACTTC. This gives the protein CASSQGGPAATYEQYF.

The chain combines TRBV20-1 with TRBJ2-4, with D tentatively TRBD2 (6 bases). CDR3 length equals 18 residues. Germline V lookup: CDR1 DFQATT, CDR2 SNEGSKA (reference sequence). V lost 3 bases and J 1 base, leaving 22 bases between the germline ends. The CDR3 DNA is TGCAGTGCTAGTTTAGGAGGGGCCGGCGTTGGGGCCAAAAACATTCAGTACTTC. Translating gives CSASLGGAGVGAKNIQYF.

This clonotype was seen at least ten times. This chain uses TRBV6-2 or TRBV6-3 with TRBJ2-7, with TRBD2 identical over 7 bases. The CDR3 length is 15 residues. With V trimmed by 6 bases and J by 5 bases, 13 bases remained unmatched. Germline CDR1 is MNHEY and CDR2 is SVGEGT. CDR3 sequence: CASRPSISGVDEQYF. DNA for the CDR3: TGTGCCAGCAGGCCTTCGATCAGCGGGGTGGACGAGCAGTACTTC.

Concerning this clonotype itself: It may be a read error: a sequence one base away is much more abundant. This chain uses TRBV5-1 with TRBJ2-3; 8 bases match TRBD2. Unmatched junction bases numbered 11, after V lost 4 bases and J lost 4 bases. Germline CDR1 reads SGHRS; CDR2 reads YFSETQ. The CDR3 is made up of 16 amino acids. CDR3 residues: CASSPRGGLDADTQYF. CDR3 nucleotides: TGCGCCAGCAGCCCCCGGGGGGGGCTCGACGCAGATACGCAGTATTTT.

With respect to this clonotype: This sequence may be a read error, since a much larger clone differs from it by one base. The CDR3 nucleotides read TGCGCCAGCAGCTGGGACAATTATAACAATCAGCCCCAGCATTTT. It encodes CASSWDNYNNQPQHF. The gene calls are TRBV5-1 and TRBJ1-5; a possible D gene is TRBD1 (6 bases). CDR1 and CDR2 from the germline V gene are SGHRS and YFSETQ. V lost 3 bases, J lost 3 bases, and 13 bases lay in between. This CDR3 contains 15 residues.

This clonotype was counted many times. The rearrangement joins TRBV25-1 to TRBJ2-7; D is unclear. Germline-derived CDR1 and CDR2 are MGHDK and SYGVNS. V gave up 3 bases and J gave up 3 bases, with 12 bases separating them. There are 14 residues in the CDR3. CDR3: CASSDGVQFYEQYF. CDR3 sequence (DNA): TGTGCCAGCAGTGACGGAGTCCAATTCTACGAGCAGTACTTC.

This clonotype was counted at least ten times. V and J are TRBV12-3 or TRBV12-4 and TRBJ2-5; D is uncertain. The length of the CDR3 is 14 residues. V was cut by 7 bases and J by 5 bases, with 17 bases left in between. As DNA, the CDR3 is TGTGCCAGCACCGATGACTTGGGCCGGGAGACCCAGTACTTC. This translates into CASTDDLGRETQYF.

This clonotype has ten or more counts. CDR3: CASSARDREHEQYF. The CDR3, as DNA: TGTGCCAGCAGCGCCCGGGACAGGGAGCACGAGCAGTACTTC. This chain joins TRBV9 and TRBJ2-7; TRBD1 aligns across 9 bases. The V gene's germline CDR1 is SGDLS and CDR2 YYNGEE. The CDR3 length is 14 residues. Trimming took 3 bases from V and 5 from J; bases not matched to a gene: 6.

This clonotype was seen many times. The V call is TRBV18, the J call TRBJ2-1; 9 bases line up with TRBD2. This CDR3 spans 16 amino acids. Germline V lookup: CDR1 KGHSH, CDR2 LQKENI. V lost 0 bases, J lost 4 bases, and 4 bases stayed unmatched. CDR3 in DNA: TGTGCCAGCTCACCACCGAGCGGGGGGCCTTACAATGAGCAGTTCTTC. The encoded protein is CASSPPSGGPYNEQFF.

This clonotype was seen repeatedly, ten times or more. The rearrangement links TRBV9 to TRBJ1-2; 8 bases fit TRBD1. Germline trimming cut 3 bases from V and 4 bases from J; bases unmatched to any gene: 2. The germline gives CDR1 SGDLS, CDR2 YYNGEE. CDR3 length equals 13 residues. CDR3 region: CASSATGGYGYTF. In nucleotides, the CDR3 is TGTGCCAGCAGCGCCACAGGGGGCTATGGCTACACCTTC.

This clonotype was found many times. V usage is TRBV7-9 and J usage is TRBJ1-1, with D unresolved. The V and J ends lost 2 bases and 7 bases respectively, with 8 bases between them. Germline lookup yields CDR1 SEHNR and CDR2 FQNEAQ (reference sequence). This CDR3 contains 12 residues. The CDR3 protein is CASSLNMGEAFF. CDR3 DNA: TGTGCCAGCAGCTTAAATATGGGTGAAGCTTTCTTT.

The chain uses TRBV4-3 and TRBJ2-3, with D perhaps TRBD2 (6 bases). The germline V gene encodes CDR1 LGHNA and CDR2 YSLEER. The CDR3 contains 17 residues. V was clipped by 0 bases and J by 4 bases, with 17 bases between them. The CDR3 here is CASSQEDAAGTADTQYF. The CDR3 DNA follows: TGCGCCAGCAGCCAAGAGGACGCCGCGGGGACCGCAGATACGCAGTATTTT.

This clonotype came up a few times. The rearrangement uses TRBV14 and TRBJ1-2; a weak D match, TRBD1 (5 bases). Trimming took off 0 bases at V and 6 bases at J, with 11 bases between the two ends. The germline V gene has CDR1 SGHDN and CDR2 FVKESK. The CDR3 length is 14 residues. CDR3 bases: TGTGCCAGCAGCCAAGACGGGGGAATTGATGGCTACACCTTC. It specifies CASSQDGGIDGYTF. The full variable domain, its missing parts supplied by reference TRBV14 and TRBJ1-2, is EAGVTQFPSHSVIEKGQTVTLRCDPISGHDNLYWYRRVMGKEIKFLLHFVKESKQDESGMPNNRFLAERTGGTYSTLKVQPAELEDSGVYFCASSQDGGIDGYTFGSGTRLTVV.

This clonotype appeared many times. In nucleotides, the CDR3 is TGTGCCAGCAGCTCCCCCTCCGGGGGAGCCAGATATAGCAATCAGCCCCAGCATTTT. Translating it yields CASSSPSGGARYSNQPQHF. J is TRBJ1-5 and V is TRBV7-6; possibly TRBD1 for D (5 bases). Germline V lookup: CDR1 SGHVS, CDR2 FNYEAQ. The CDR3 sequence is 19 residues long. Trimming removed 4 bases from V and 0 bases from J, with 22 bases in between. The variable domain in full, completed from reference TRBV7-6 and TRBJ1-5, reads GAGVSQSPRYKVTKRGQDVALRCDPISGHVSLYWYRQALGQGPEFLTYFNYEAQQDKSGLPNDRFSAERPEGSISTLTIQRTEQRDSAMYRCASSSPSGGARYSNQPQHFGDGTRLSIL.

Written as DNA, the CDR3 is TGTGCCAGCAGAGTTAGGGTGGGACAGCCCCAGCATTTT. It codes for CASRVRVGQPQHF. This chain uses TRBV6-1 with TRBJ1-5; unclear D gene. The germline CDR1 and CDR2 sequences are MNHNS and SASEGT. The V end lost 6 bases, the J end lost 7 bases, and 13 bases lay between the germline ends. The CDR3 spans 13 residues.

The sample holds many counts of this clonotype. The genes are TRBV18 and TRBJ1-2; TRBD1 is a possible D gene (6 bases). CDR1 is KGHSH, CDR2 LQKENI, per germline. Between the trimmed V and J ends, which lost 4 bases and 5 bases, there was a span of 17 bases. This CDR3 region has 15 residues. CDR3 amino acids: CASSREAGVPYGYTF. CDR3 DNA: TGTGCCAGCTCACGGGAAGCAGGGGTGCCTTATGGCTACACCTTC.